Listed below are T cell receptor beta chains from one sample, sequenced in a study of OX40 agonist ivuxolimab in advanced cancers. Here immunoSEQ multiplex PCR was the method, and the copy in TCRdb shows in-frame clones only, minus some. The sample shows 95,000 to 100,000 clones, about four fifths of them seen only once. Here the sequenced sample was CD4+ or CD8+ T cells sorted from blood, taken in a trial of the OX40 agonist ivuxolimab. Source of these receptors: an adult with an advanced solid tumor such as melanoma, head and neck, liver or kidney cancer. Each CDR3 is given with its conserved first and last residue. A D gene is named only where the DNA matches it firmly. Clone size appears in some rows only: once, few, many, or a class for an expanded clone.

clone size: .; J gene: TRBJ2-1; V gene: TRBV14; D gene: .; CDR3 protein: CASSPLGASGDNEQFF; CDR3 DNA: TGTGCCAGCAGTCCTCTGGGGGCTAGCGGTGACAATGAGCAGTTCTTC
clone size: once; J gene: TRBJ2-6; V gene: TRBV11-1; D gene: TRBD2; CDR3 protein: CASSPRGGRGSGANVLTF; CDR3 DNA: TGTGCCAGCAGCCCCCGCGGGGGGAGGGGATCTGGGGCCAACGTCCTGACTTTC
clone size: .; J gene: TRBJ1-4; V gene: TRBV14; D gene: .; CDR3 protein: CASSPSGPANEKLFF; CDR3 DNA: TGTGCCAGCAGCCCGTCAGGGCCGGCTAATGAAAAACTGTTTTTT
clone size: .; J gene: TRBJ2-1; V gene: TRBV5-4; D gene: TRBD2; CDR3 protein: CASSPRVAGHEQFF; CDR3 DNA: TGTGCCAGCAGCCCCCGAGTAGCGGGGCATGAGCAGTTCTTC
clone size: .; J gene: TRBJ2-2; V gene: TRBV19; D gene: .; CDR3 protein: CASSTRPPRDVTGELFF; CDR3 DNA: TGTGCCAGTAGCACGAGGCCCCCCCGAGATGTTACCGGGGAGCTGTTTTTT
clone size: .; J gene: TRBJ1-1; V gene: TRBV7-2; D gene: TRBD1; CDR3 protein: CASSYRQGRFQVNTEAFF; CDR3 DNA: TGTGCCAGCAGCTACCGACAGGGTAGGTTTCAGGTGAACACTGAAGCTTTCTTT
clone size: .; J gene: TRBJ2-1; V gene: TRBV28; D gene: .; CDR3 protein: CASSQGFNEQFF; CDR3 DNA: TGTGCCAGCAGTCAGGGGTTCAATGAGCAGTTCTTC
clone size: few; J gene: TRBJ1-3; V gene: TRBV11-1; D gene: .; CDR3 protein: CASSRTSSGNTIYF; CDR3 DNA: TGTGCCAGCAGCAGGACGAGCTCTGGAAACACCATATATTTT
clone size: once; J gene: TRBJ2-1; V gene: TRBV7-6; D gene: .; CDR3 protein: CASSLVRAGHRNEQFF; CDR3 DNA: TGTGCCAGCAGCTTAGTCCGGGCAGGGCACCGCAATGAGCAGTTCTTC
clone size: .; J gene: TRBJ2-7; V gene: TRBV28; D gene: TRBD1; CDR3 protein: CASSRQGFSFYYEQYF; CDR3 DNA: TGTGCCAGCAGTAGACAGGGGTTTTCTTTTTATTACGAGCAGTACTTC
clone size: .; J gene: TRBJ2-1; V gene: TRBV7-2; D gene: TRBD1; CDR3 protein: CASSVAGQGGNEQFF; CDR3 DNA: TGTGCCAGCAGCGTAGCGGGACAGGGGGGTAATGAGCAGTTCTTC
clone size: .; J gene: TRBJ2-7; V gene: TRBV28; D gene: .; CDR3 protein: CASSLFYTVSPNGQLKMHEQYF; CDR3 DNA: TGTGCCAGCAGTTTATTTTACACGGTATCCCCCAACGGGCAGCTAAAAATGCACGAGCAGTACTTC
clone size: .; J gene: TRBJ1-5; V gene: TRBV28; D gene: .; CDR3 protein: CASRVRTGGNQPQHF; CDR3 DNA: TGTGCCAGCAGAGTACGAACCGGGGGCAATCAGCCCCAGCATTTT
clone size: .; J gene: TRBJ2-7; V gene: TRBV6-5; D gene: TRBD1; CDR3 protein: CASSSRQGSYEQYF; CDR3 DNA: TGTGCCAGCAGTTCCAGACAGGGTTCATACGAGCAGTACTTC
clone size: .; J gene: TRBJ2-7; V gene: TRBV28; D gene: TRBD1; CDR3 protein: CASSSTSDRDYEQYF; CDR3 DNA: TGTGCCAGCAGTTCAACTTCGGACAGGGACTACGAGCAGTACTTC
clone size: .; J gene: TRBJ1-5; V gene: TRBV28; D gene: TRBD1; CDR3 protein: CASSLGGTGGGNQPQHF; CDR3 DNA: TGTGCCAGCAGTTTAGGGGGGACAGGGGGTGGCAATCAGCCCCAGCATTTT
clone size: .; J gene: TRBJ2-2; V gene: TRBV7-9; D gene: .; CDR3 protein: CASSRWPLRGKDTGELFF; CDR3 DNA: TGTGCCAGCAGCCGCTGGCCTCTCCGGGGGAAAGACACCGGGGAGCTGTTTTTT
clone size: .; J gene: TRBJ2-1; V gene: TRBV6-6; D gene: TRBD2; CDR3 protein: CASRGAGGRNEQFF; CDR3 DNA: TGTGCCAGCAGAGGTGCGGGGGGGCGTAATGAGCAGTTCTTC
clone size: .; J gene: TRBJ2-3; V gene: TRBV4-3; D gene: .; CDR3 protein: CASSQVGTDTQYF; CDR3 DNA: TGCGCCAGCAGCCAAGTGGGCACAGATACGCAGTATTTT
clone size: .; J gene: TRBJ1-3; V gene: TRBV25-1; D gene: TRBD1; CDR3 protein: CASGKGTGGTGNTIYF; CDR3 DNA: TGTGCCAGCGGGAAGGGGACAGGGGGAACTGGAAACACCATATATTTT
clone size: .; J gene: TRBJ2-1; V gene: TRBV7-2; D gene: .; CDR3 protein: CASTSYNEQFF; CDR3 DNA: TGTGCCAGCACCTCTTACAATGAGCAGTTCTTC
clone size: .; J gene: TRBJ1-5; V gene: TRBV30; D gene: .; CDR3 protein: CAWARDINQPQHF; CDR3 DNA: TGTGCCTGGGCCCGGGACATCAATCAGCCCCAGCATTTT
clone size: .; J gene: TRBJ2-7; V gene: TRBV2; D gene: TRBD1; CDR3 protein: CASSDPASQGDEQYF; CDR3 DNA: TGTGCCAGCAGTGACCCGGCGTCTCAGGGGGACGAGCAGTACTTC
clone size: .; J gene: TRBJ1-4; V gene: TRBV5-3; D gene: TRBD1; CDR3 protein: CARSYGQGEKLFF; CDR3 DNA: TGTGCCAGAAGCTACGGACAGGGGGAAAAACTGTTTTTT
clone size: .; J gene: TRBJ1-4; V gene: TRBV5-4; D gene: .; CDR3 protein: CASSPDRKKLFF; CDR3 DNA: TGTGCCAGCAGCCCGGACCGTAAAAAACTGTTTTTT
clone size: once; J gene: TRBJ1-6; V gene: TRBV28; D gene: .; CDR3 protein: CASSFRATTSPLHF; CDR3 DNA: TGTGCCAGCAGTTTCCGGGCAACAACTTCGCCCCTCCACTTT
clone size: .; J gene: TRBJ2-3; V gene: TRBV19; D gene: TRBD1; CDR3 protein: CASRKRQGPTDTQYF; CDR3 DNA: TGTGCCAGTAGGAAGCGACAGGGACCCACAGATACGCAGTATTTT
clone size: .; J gene: TRBJ2-1; V gene: TRBV5-1; D gene: TRBD2; CDR3 protein: CASSLVSGAGNEQFF; CDR3 DNA: TGCGCCAGCAGCTTGGTTAGCGGGGCGGGAAATGAGCAGTTCTTC
clone size: .; J gene: TRBJ2-7; V gene: TRBV5-4; D gene: .; CDR3 protein: CASSFGQSLNYEQYF; CDR3 DNA: TGTGCCAGCAGCTTCGGACAGAGCCTTAACTACGAGCAGTACTTC
clone size: .; J gene: TRBJ1-5; V gene: TRBV6-1; D gene: .; CDR3 protein: CASSQQGALSQPQHF; CDR3 DNA: TGTGCCAGCAGTCAGCAAGGGGCGCTTAGTCAGCCCCAGCATTTT
clone size: many; J gene: TRBJ2-7; V gene: TRBV7-2; D gene: TRBD2; CDR3 protein: CASSLGTSGSYEQYF; CDR3 DNA: TGTGCCAGCAGCTTAGGGACTAGCGGCTCCTACGAGCAGTACTTC
clone size: .; J gene: TRBJ2-6; V gene: TRBV5-6; D gene: .; CDR3 protein: CASSYYGSGANVLTF; CDR3 DNA: TGTGCCAGCAGCTACTATGGCTCTGGGGCCAACGTCCTGACTTTC
clone size: once; J gene: TRBJ1-2; V gene: TRBV18; D gene: .; CDR3 protein: CASSPSTRTENYGYTF; CDR3 DNA: TGTGCCAGCTCACCCTCGACCAGGACAGAGAACTATGGCTACACCTTC
clone size: .; J gene: TRBJ2-7; V gene: TRBV28; D gene: .; CDR3 protein: CASSEPTGFAYEQYF; CDR3 DNA: TGTGCCAGCAGTGAGCCCACAGGTTTCGCCTACGAGCAGTACTTC
clone size: .; J gene: TRBJ2-1; V gene: TRBV28; D gene: TRBD2; CDR3 protein: CASSGVLAGANEQFF; CDR3 DNA: TGTGCCAGCAGTGGGGTGCTAGCGGGAGCGAATGAGCAGTTCTTC
clone size: once; J gene: TRBJ1-1; V gene: TRBV7-9; D gene: .; CDR3 protein: CASSAIRGSPTEAFF; CDR3 DNA: TGTGCCAGCAGCGCCATTAGGGGCAGTCCCACTGAAGCTTTCTTT
clone size: .; J gene: TRBJ2-7; V gene: TRBV7-2; D gene: .; CDR3 protein: CASSPSVVASYEQYF; CDR3 DNA: TGTGCCAGCTCTCCTTCGGTGGTAGCTAGCTACGAGCAGTACTTC